This T cell receptor beta chain was observed in a study of cytomegalovirus exposure and HLA in healthy donors. Primers included in the PCR were 60 Vbeta and 13 Jbeta primers. Repertoires were generated with immunoSEQ multiplex PCR, while TCRdb's copy carries only in-frame clones and drops some. The repertoire consists of approximately 220,000 clones, with about 79% occurring once and the leading ten covering 1.5% to 2%. With 0 bases removed from V and 7 bases from J, the gap between germline ends came to 5 bases. This CDR3 comprises 11 residues. CDR1 is SGHTS, CDR2 YDEGEE, per germline. The sample consisted of PBMCs. The sequence derives from a male donor in good health and CMV-seronegative. This rearrangement joins TRBV5-8 to TRBJ2-7; D gene unclear. CDR3 region: CASSLDIEQYF. The CDR3, as DNA: TGTGCCAGCAGCTTGGATATTGAGCAGTACTTC.